A selection of T cell receptor beta chains follows, all from one sample in a study of PD-1 blockade in classical Hodgkin lymphoma. TCRdb keeps only in-frame clones here, not all; method: immunoSEQ multiplex PCR. The sample includes about 39,000 clones, 77% of them seen just once. Sequencing used peripheral blood mononuclear cells (PBMCs), obtained before the fourth cycle of nivolumab. Receptor source: a human donor with classical Hodgkin lymphoma. Each CDR3 is given with its conserved first and last residue. A D gene is named only where the DNA matches it firmly. The listing skips clone size in some rows; elsewhere it reads once, few, many or a size class.

D gene: TRBD1
J gene: TRBJ2-3
V gene: TRBV6-6
clone size: .
CDR3 protein: CASSYRQGSDTQYF
CDR3 DNA: TGTGCCAGCAGTTACCGACAGGGATCAGATACGCAGTATTTT

D gene: .
J gene: TRBJ2-3
V gene: TRBV2
clone size: .
CDR3 protein: CASSTTGSDTQYF
CDR3 DNA: TGTGCCAGCAGTACCACAGGGTCAGATACGCAGTATTTT

D gene: TRBD2
J gene: TRBJ2-1
V gene: TRBV15
clone size: .
CDR3 protein: CATSRELAGGVYNEQFF
CDR3 DNA: TGTGCCACCAGCAGAGAGCTGGCGGGGGGTGTTTACAATGAGCAGTTCTTC

D gene: .
J gene: TRBJ2-5
V gene: TRBV4-3
clone size: few
CDR3 protein: CASSQDFRETQYF
CDR3 DNA: TGCGCCAGCAGCCAAGATTTTAGGGAGACCCAGTACTTC

D gene: TRBD2
J gene: TRBJ2-7
V gene: TRBV5-1
clone size: .
CDR3 protein: CASSPNTGLAGGVNEQYF
CDR3 DNA: TGCGCCAGCAGCCCCAACACGGGACTAGCGGGGGGTGTGAACGAGCAGTACTTC

D gene: .
J gene: TRBJ2-7
V gene: TRBV29-1
clone size: medium-sized
CDR3 protein: CSVNRGGLGEQYF
CDR3 DNA: TGCAGCGTTAACAGGGGAGGATTAGGCGAGCAGTACTTC

D gene: TRBD1
J gene: TRBJ1-1
V gene: TRBV9
clone size: .
CDR3 protein: CASSAGDRVNTEAFF
CDR3 DNA: TGTGCCAGCAGCGCCGGGGACAGGGTGAACACTGAAGCTTTCTTT

D gene: TRBD1
J gene: TRBJ2-7
V gene: TRBV27
clone size: .
CDR3 protein: CASRPPGQGANEQYF
CDR3 DNA: TGTGCCAGCAGGCCTCCGGGACAGGGGGCGAACGAGCAGTACTTC

D gene: .
J gene: TRBJ2-7
V gene: TRBV9
clone size: .
CDR3 protein: CASSGRDNSYEQYF
CDR3 DNA: TGTGCCAGCAGCGGGCGGGACAATTCCTACGAGCAGTACTTC

D gene: TRBD1
J gene: TRBJ1-5
V gene: TRBV19
clone size: .
CDR3 protein: CASSMRTGPQPQHF
CDR3 DNA: TGTGCCAGTAGTATGCGGACAGGGCCTCAGCCCCAGCATTTT

D gene: .
J gene: TRBJ1-2
V gene: TRBV5-8
clone size: .
CDR3 protein: CASSLAGGGQRGYGYTF
CDR3 DNA: TGTGCCAGCAGCTTGGCCGGAGGAGGACAGAGAGGATATGGCTACACCTTC

D gene: .
J gene: TRBJ1-5
V gene: TRBV27
clone size: .
CDR3 protein: CASSLMSNSNQPQHF
CDR3 DNA: TGTGCCAGCAGTTTAATGAGTAATAGCAATCAGCCCCAGCATTTT

D gene: TRBD1
J gene: TRBJ2-7
V gene: TRBV18
clone size: once
CDR3 protein: CASSLPGQGNPYEQYF
CDR3 DNA: TGTGCCAGCTCACTACCGGGACAGGGAAACCCCTACGAGCAGTACTTC

D gene: TRBD1
J gene: TRBJ2-6
V gene: TRBV13
clone size: .
CDR3 protein: CASSLGTGLGANVLTF
CDR3 DNA: TGTGCCAGCAGCTTAGGGACAGGGCTCGGGGCCAACGTCCTGACTTTC

D gene: .
J gene: TRBJ1-6
V gene: TRBV19
clone size: .
CDR3 protein: CASSTPGNSPLHF
CDR3 DNA: TGTGCCAGTAGCACCCCTGGCAATTCACCCCTCCACTTT

D gene: TRBD1
J gene: TRBJ1-2
V gene: TRBV13
clone size: .
CDR3 protein: CASSLRTGREDGYTF
CDR3 DNA: TGTGCCAGCAGCTTACGGACAGGGAGGGAGGATGGCTACACCTTC

D gene: .
J gene: TRBJ1-1
V gene: TRBV7-9
clone size: few
CDR3 protein: CASSLVISEAFF
CDR3 DNA: TGTGCCAGCAGCTTAGTCATTTCCGAAGCTTTCTTT

D gene: TRBD1
J gene: TRBJ1-2
V gene: TRBV6-5
clone size: .
CDR3 protein: CASSPGQGVYGYTF
CDR3 DNA: TGTGCCAGCAGCCCAGGACAGGGCGTTTATGGCTACACCTTC

D gene: .
J gene: TRBJ1-1
V gene: TRBV19
clone size: .
CDR3 protein: CASSIVVGGTLGSTEAFF
CDR3 DNA: TGTGCCAGTAGTATAGTAGTCGGGGGGACGCTCGGCAGCACTGAAGCTTTCTTT

D gene: .
J gene: TRBJ1-1
V gene: TRBV7-9
clone size: .
CDR3 protein: CASSLSNRNTEAFF
CDR3 DNA: TGTGCCAGCAGCTTATCGAACAGGAACACTGAAGCTTTCTTT

D gene: .
J gene: TRBJ1-1
V gene: TRBV6-4
clone size: .
CDR3 protein: CASSDSNKNTEAFF
CDR3 DNA: TGTGCCAGCAGTGACTCCAACAAGAACACTGAAGCTTTCTTT

D gene: .
J gene: TRBJ2-1
V gene: TRBV5-1
clone size: .
CDR3 protein: CASSGGAPYNEQFF
CDR3 DNA: TGCGCCAGCAGCGGGGGAGCTCCCTACAATGAGCAGTTCTTC

D gene: .
J gene: TRBJ1-3
V gene: TRBV6-6
clone size: medium-sized
CDR3 protein: CASSKTDSGNTIYF
CDR3 DNA: TGTGCCAGCAGCAAGACGGATTCTGGAAACACCATATATTTT

D gene: TRBD1
J gene: TRBJ1-4
V gene: TRBV4-1
clone size: .
CDR3 protein: CASSRGQGGEKLFF
CDR3 DNA: TGCGCCAGCAGCCGGGGACAGGGAGGGGAAAAACTGTTTTTT

D gene: TRBD1
J gene: TRBJ1-6
V gene: TRBV5-1
clone size: .
CDR3 protein: CASSQTGEDSPLHF
CDR3 DNA: TGCGCCAGCAGCCAGACAGGGGAAGATTCACCCCTCCACTTT

D gene: .
J gene: TRBJ2-4
V gene: TRBV2
clone size: .
CDR3 protein: CASSESWENGIQYF
CDR3 DNA: TGTGCCAGCAGTGAATCCTGGGAAAACGGCATTCAGTACTTC

D gene: TRBD1
J gene: TRBJ1-2
V gene: TRBV29-1
clone size: once
CDR3 protein: CSADRGNYGYTF
CDR3 DNA: TGCAGCGCCGACAGGGGAAACTATGGCTACACCTTC

D gene: TRBD2
J gene: TRBJ2-3
V gene: TRBV19
clone size: few
CDR3 protein: CASSHGTSGTDTQYF
CDR3 DNA: TGTGCCAGTAGTCACGGGACTAGCGGCACAGATACGCAGTATTTT

D gene: TRBD1
J gene: TRBJ1-2
V gene: TRBV10-3
clone size: few
CDR3 protein: CAISLQGFGYTF
CDR3 DNA: TGTGCCATCAGCTTACAGGGGTTTGGCTACACCTTC

D gene: TRBD1
J gene: TRBJ1-6
V gene: TRBV9
clone size: .
CDR3 protein: CASSVGAGGNSPLHF
CDR3 DNA: TGTGCCAGCAGCGTAGGGGCAGGGGGTAATTCACCCCTCCACTTT

D gene: .
J gene: TRBJ1-4
V gene: TRBV28
clone size: .
CDR3 protein: CASSSNRDEKLFF
CDR3 DNA: TGTGCCAGCAGTTCCAACAGGGACGAAAAACTGTTTTTT

D gene: TRBD1
J gene: TRBJ2-5
V gene: TRBV4-1
clone size: .
CDR3 protein: CASSQGPPSGGKETQYF
CDR3 DNA: TGCGCCAGCAGCCAAGGACCCCCTTCAGGGGGTAAAGAGACCCAGTACTTC